The following is a T cell receptor (beta chain) sequence with its context. This record belongs to a study of blood T cell repertoires in COVID-19. As for the study in general: COVID-19 samples, acute and convalescent, were from the United States, Italy and Spain. Nucleic acid was either cDNA or gDNA, and it came from T cells, B-cell-depleted T cells, or PBMCs.

Original methodology: Scientists estimated how many nucleated cells there were by amplifying reference gene primers. TCRdb keeps only in-frame clones here, not all; method: immunoSEQ multiplex PCR. The V and J calls and clone size are taken from that table; D and trimming were inferred from the DNA. Of approximately 89,000 clones detected, nearly 95% appear once; the ten largest clones hold around 4.7%. Germline CDR1 SGHNT, CDR2 YYREEE (reference sequence). Germline trimming cut 4 bases from V and 0 bases from J; bases unmatched to any gene: 3. This CDR3 comprises 14 residues. The V and J genes are TRBV5-4 and TRBJ1-1; 7 bases line up with TRBD1. The sequence was obtained from a human donor with active COVID-19. The donor label of this sample is uncertain. Sample: peripheral blood. CDR3 loop: CASSQGQMNTEAFF. The CDR3 nucleotides read TGTGCCAGCAGCCAGGGACAGATGAACACTGAAGCTTTCTTT. Drawing the rest from reference TRBV5-4 and TRBJ1-1, the complete variable domain is ETGVTQSPTHLIKTRGQQVTLRCSSQSGHNTVSWYQQALGQGPQFIFQYYREEENGRGNFPPRFSGLQFPNYSSELNVNALELDDSALYLCASSQGQMNTEAFFGQGTRLTVV.